A selection of T cell receptor beta chains follows, all from one sample in a study of blood T cell repertoires in COVID-19. Here immunoSEQ multiplex PCR was the method, and the copy in TCRdb shows in-frame clones only, minus some. The table includes 200,000 to 250,000 clones, around 80% detected once. The sequencing sample was made of PBMCs or T cells enriched from blood (not recorded which). These receptors were obtained from a man aged 60-69 years who had recovered from COVID-19. The CDR3 runs from the conserved cysteine through the conserved F or W. A D gene is named only where the DNA matches it firmly. Clone size is shown for a subset of rows, as once, few, many or a class of expanded clone.

size	D	J	V	DNA	CDR3
few	TRBD1	TRBJ1-5	TRBV5-1	TGCGCCAGCAGCCCCACAGGGGATGGCAATCAGCCCCAGCATTTT	CASSPTGDGNQPQHF
NA	TRBD1	TRBJ1-4	TRBV27	TGTGCCAGCGGGCAGGGGGCGGGTAATAATGAAAAACTGTTTTTT	CASGQGAGNNEKLFF
NA	NA	TRBJ2-1	TRBV19	TGTGCCAGTAGTTCGGACTGGGGCAATGAGCAGTTCTTC	CASSSDWGNEQFF
many	TRBD1	TRBJ2-7	TRBV4-2	TGTGCCAGCAGCATCGGACAGGGGTCCTACGAGCAGTACTTC	CASSIGQGSYEQYF
NA	TRBD1	TRBJ2-7	TRBV6-1	TGTGCCAGCAGTGAGATGGGGACAGGGCTTTTTGGCTTC	CASSEMGTGLFGF
NA	TRBD1	TRBJ2-7	TRBV6-4	TGTGCCAGCAGTGACTCGAGCGGGACAGGGAGGTTCGAGCAGTACTTC	CASSDSSGTGRFEQYF
NA	NA	TRBJ2-5	TRBV4-3	TGCGCCAGCAGCCCCCTTGGGGGACTTGAAGAGACCCAGTACTTC	CASSPLGGLEETQYF
once	TRBD1	TRBJ1-5	TRBV2	TGTGCCAGCAGTCCGACAGGGAACCGTATCCAGCCCCAGCATTTT	CASSPTGNRIQPQHF
NA	TRBD1	TRBJ2-7	TRBV6-5	TGTGCCAGCAGATTGACAGGGGACAGCTCCTACGAGCAGTACTTC	CASRLTGDSSYEQYF
NA	TRBD1	TRBJ1-5	TRBV5-1	TGCGCCAGCAGCTTGGTAGGGGACAGGCGCCAGCCCCAGCATTTT	CASSLVGDRRQPQHF
NA	NA	TRBJ1-1	TRBV5-1	TGCGCCAGCAGCTTAACAGGACGCAGCACTGAAGCTTTCTTT	CASSLTGRSTEAFF
NA	TRBD1	TRBJ2-7	TRBV7-8	TGTGCCAGCAGCCCTACCCCCGGGACAGGGAACCCCTCCTACGAGCAGTACTTC	CASSPTPGTGNPSYEQYF
NA	NA	TRBJ1-1	TRBV14	TGTGCCAGCAGCCAAGGAATCAGGGAACCACGACCTGAAGCTTTCTTT	CASSQGIREPRPEAFF
once	TRBD1	TRBJ1-2	TRBV29-1	TGCAGCGTTGAAGGACAAGGACAGGGGGCGCATGGCTACACCTTC	CSVEGQGQGAHGYTF
once	NA	TRBJ2-7	TRBV3-1/TRBV3-2	TGTGCCAGCAGCCAAAACAGCTACGAGCAGTACTTC	CASSQNSYEQYF
NA	NA	TRBJ2-7	TRBV12-3/TRBV12-4	TGTGCCAGCAGTTTCGGCTACGAGCAGTACTTC	CASSFGYEQYF
NA	NA	TRBJ1-1	TRBV20-1	TGCAGTGCTAGTTGGAATGGGAGAGAAGCTTTCTTT	CSASWNGREAFF
NA	TRBD1	TRBJ2-3	TRBV5-1	TGCGCCAGCAGCTTGGAGGGACAGGGAAGCACAGATACGCAGTATTTT	CASSLEGQGSTDTQYF
NA	TRBD1	TRBJ1-1	TRBV5-1	TGCGCCAGCAGAGGGGGCCTGAACACTGAAGCTTTCTTT	CASRGGLNTEAFF
NA	TRBD1	TRBJ2-7	TRBV5-6	TGTGCCAGCAGCTTTATCAGGGGGTACGAGCAGTACTTC	CASSFIRGYEQYF
NA	TRBD1	TRBJ1-1	TRBV6-2/TRBV6-3	TGTGCCAGCAGTGTGACAGGGTATAGCACTGAAGCTTTCTTT	CASSVTGYSTEAFF
NA	NA	TRBJ2-3	TRBV5-1	TGCGCCAGCAGCTCAACACCTCGCACAGATACGCAGTATTTT	CASSSTPRTDTQYF
NA	NA	TRBJ1-1	TRBV7-9	TGTGCCAGCAGCTTAGCGGGAGGGCAGGCGGGGACTGAAGCTTTCTTT	CASSLAGGQAGTEAFF
few	TRBD2	TRBJ2-5	TRBV10-3	TGTGCCACCCGGGGGGGTGAGGAGACCCAGTACTTC	CATRGGEETQYF
NA	NA	TRBJ2-7	TRBV12-5	TGTGCTAGTGGTTTGATCCAGGGAGGCTCCTACGAGCAGTACTTC	CASGLIQGGSYEQYF
NA	NA	TRBJ2-1	TRBV6-5	TGTGCCAGCAGTTACTCGAATGGCAGGGCCAATGAGCAGTTCTTC	CASSYSNGRANEQFF
NA	NA	TRBJ1-1	TRBV12-3/TRBV12-4	TGTGCCAGCAGTTTAGGTAGGGGCTCTGAAGCTTTCTTT	CASSLGRGSEAFF
NA	NA	TRBJ2-7	TRBV20-1	TGCAGTGCTAGTGGTGTTGACGGGGAGCAGTACTTC	CSASGVDGEQYF
NA	TRBD1	TRBJ2-3	TRBV18	TGTGCCAGCTCACCCTTCCGACAGGGGGCGAGCACAGATACGCAGTATTTT	CASSPFRQGASTDTQYF
once	TRBD2	TRBJ2-5	TRBV2	TGTGCCAGCAGACCGACTAGCGTACAAGAGACCCAGTACTTC	CASRPTSVQETQYF
NA	NA	TRBJ1-3	TRBV9	TGTGCCAGCAGCGTAGTAGGGGTTGGAAACACCATATATTTT	CASSVVGVGNTIYF
NA	TRBD2	TRBJ2-5	TRBV9	TGTGCCAGCAGCGCGGGAGGACTAGCGTATACTGAGACCCAGTACTTC	CASSAGGLAYTETQYF
few	TRBD2	TRBJ2-1	TRBV10-3	TGTGCCATCAAACATCGTAGCGGGGGGTCCGGTGAGCAGTTCTTC	CAIKHRSGGSGEQFF
NA	NA	TRBJ1-3	TRBV6-6	TGTGCCAGCACTTACGCGACAGGCCACCCTGGAAACACCATATATTTT	CASTYATGHPGNTIYF
NA	NA	TRBJ2-7	TRBV11-3	TGTGCCAGCAGCTCGTTCTCCTACGAGCAGTACTTC	CASSSFSYEQYF
NA	NA	TRBJ2-7	TRBV19	TGTGCCAGTAGTATCGTGGCAGGGGATCAGTACGAGCAGTACTTC	CASSIVAGDQYEQYF
NA	TRBD1	TRBJ2-7	TRBV18	TGTGCCAGCTCACCTGGGACAGGGGGCGGCTACGAGCAGTACTTC	CASSPGTGGGYEQYF
NA	TRBD1	TRBJ1-5	TRBV6-6	TGTGCCAGCAGTATTCCCCAGATCGACAGGGGGCAGCCCCAGCATTTT	CASSIPQIDRGQPQHF